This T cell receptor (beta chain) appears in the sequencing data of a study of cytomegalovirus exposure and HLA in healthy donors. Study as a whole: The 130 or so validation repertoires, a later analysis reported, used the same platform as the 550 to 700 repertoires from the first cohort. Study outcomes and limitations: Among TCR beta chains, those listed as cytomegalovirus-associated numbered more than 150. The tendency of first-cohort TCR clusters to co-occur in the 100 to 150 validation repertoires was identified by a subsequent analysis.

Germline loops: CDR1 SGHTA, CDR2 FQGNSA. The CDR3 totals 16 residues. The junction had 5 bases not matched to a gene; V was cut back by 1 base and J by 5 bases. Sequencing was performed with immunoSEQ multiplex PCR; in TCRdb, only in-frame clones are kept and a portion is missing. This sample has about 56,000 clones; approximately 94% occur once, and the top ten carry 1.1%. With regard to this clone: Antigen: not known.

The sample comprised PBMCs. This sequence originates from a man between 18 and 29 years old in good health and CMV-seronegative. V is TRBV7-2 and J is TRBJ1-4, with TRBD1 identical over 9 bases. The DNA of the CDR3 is TGTGCCAGCAGCTTAGTCCCCGGGACAGGGAATGAAAAACTGTTTTTT. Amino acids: CASSLVPGTGNEKLFF.